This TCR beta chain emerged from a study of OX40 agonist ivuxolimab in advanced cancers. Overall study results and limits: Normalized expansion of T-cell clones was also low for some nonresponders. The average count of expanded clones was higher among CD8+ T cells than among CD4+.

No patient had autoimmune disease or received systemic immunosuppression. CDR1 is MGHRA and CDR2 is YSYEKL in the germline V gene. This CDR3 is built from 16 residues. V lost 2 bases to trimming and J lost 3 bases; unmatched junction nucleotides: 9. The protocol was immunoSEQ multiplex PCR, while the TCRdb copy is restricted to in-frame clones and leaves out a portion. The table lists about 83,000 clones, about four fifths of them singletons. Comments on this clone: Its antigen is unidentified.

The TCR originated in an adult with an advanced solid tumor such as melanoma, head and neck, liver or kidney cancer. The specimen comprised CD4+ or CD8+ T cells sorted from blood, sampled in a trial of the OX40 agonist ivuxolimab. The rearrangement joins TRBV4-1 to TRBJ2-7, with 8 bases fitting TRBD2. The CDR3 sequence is CASSQRLAGPVYEQYF. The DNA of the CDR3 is TGCGCCAGCAGCCAACGCTTAGCGGGACCCGTCTACGAGCAGTACTTC.